This T cell receptor beta chain originates from a study of blood T cell repertoires in COVID-19. Study-wide context: There were acute and convalescent COVID-19 samples, and they came from the United States, Italy and Spain.

Data came from immunoSEQ multiplex PCR; TCRdb stores just in-frame clones and leaves some out. This sample carries about 57,000 clones, approximately 81% of them seen once, and the ten largest clones take approximately 3.8%. The study assigned cohorts using participant-reported clinical history. In this sample, this clone turned up a few times. The sample taken for sequencing was PBMCs or T cells enriched from blood (not recorded which). The TCR was taken from a woman aged 40 to 50 with acute COVID-19.

CDR3 DNA: TGCGCCAGCAGCTTGGTCGGGACTAGCGGGCAAGAGACCCAGTACTTC. It encodes CASSLVGTSGQETQYF. The genes are TRBV5-1 and TRBJ2-5, with 12 bases identical to TRBD2. The CDR3 has 16 residues. Trimming took 0 bases from V and 2 from J; bases not matched to a gene: 2. Germline V CDR1 and CDR2: SGHRS, YFSETQ.